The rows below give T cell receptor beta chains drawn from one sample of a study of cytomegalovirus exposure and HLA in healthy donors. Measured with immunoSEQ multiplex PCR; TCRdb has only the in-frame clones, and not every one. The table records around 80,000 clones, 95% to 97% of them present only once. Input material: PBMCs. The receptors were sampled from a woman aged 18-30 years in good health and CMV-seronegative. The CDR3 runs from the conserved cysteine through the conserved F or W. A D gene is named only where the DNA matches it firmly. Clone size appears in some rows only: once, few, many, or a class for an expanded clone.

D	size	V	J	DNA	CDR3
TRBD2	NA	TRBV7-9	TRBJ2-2	TGTGCCAGCAGCCGACGCCTGGGACTAGCGGGAATTGGCGGGGAGCTGTTTTTT	CASSRRLGLAGIGGELFF
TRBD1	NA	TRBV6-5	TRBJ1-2	TGTGCCAGCAGTTACCTTAGCGGGACAGGGGGAGGCTACACCTTC	CASSYLSGTGGGYTF
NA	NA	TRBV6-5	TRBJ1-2	TGTGCCAGCAGTTTATCTTGGTCGGACTATGGCTACACCTTC	CASSLSWSDYGYTF
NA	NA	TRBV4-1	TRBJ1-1	TGCGCCAGCAGCCAAGATCGTGGGGGGGGCACTGAAGCTTTCTTT	CASSQDRGGGTEAFF
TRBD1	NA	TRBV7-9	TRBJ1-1	TGTGCCAGCAGCATCACAGGGGGCACTGAAGCTTTCTTT	CASSITGGTEAFF
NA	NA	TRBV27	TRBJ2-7	TGTGCCAGCAGCACAACTCGGGTTGCCTACGAGCAGTACTTC	CASSTTRVAYEQYF
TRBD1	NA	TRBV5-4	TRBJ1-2	TGTGCCAGCAGCTTGGAATCCGCGACAGGGGACGGCTACACCTTC	CASSLESATGDGYTF
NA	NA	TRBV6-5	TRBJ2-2	TGTGCCAGCAGTTCAGGGCCACGGCCGAACACCGGGGAGCTGTTTTTT	CASSSGPRPNTGELFF
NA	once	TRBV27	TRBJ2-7	TGTGCCAGCAGTGCCGTCGAGGGGGGGAATTACGAGCAGTACTTC	CASSAVEGGNYEQYF
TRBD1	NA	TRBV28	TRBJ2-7	TGTGCCAGCAGTCCGACAGGGGGATTCTACGAGCAGTACTTC	CASSPTGGFYEQYF
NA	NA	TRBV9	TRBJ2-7	TGTGCCAGCAGCCAAGGGGGGGTCGAGCAGTACTTC	CASSQGGVEQYF
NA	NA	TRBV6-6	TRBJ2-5	TGTGCCAGCAGTTACAACAGCCGACAGGAGACCCAGTACTTC	CASSYNSRQETQYF
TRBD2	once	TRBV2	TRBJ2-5	TGTGCCAGCAGTACCTTGGGAGGGAGACAAGAGACCCAGTACTTC	CASSTLGGRQETQYF
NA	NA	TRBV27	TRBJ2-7	TGTGCCAGCAGTTTTCGACTCGCTCATTCCTACGAGCAGTACTTC	CASSFRLAHSYEQYF
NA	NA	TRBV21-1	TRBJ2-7	TGTGCCAGCAGCATCATACCCGGGACAGAACCCTACGAGCAGTACTTC	CASSIIPGTEPYEQYF
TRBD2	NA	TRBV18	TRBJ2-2	TGTGCCAGCTCACCACCACTAGCGGGATATCCCGGGGAGCTGTTTTTT	CASSPPLAGYPGELFF
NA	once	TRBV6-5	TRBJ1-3	TGTGCCAGCAGTTACTCATCAGGGGCCTCTGGAAACACCATATATTTT	CASSYSSGASGNTIYF
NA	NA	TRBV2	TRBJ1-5	TGTGCCAGCAGTGTGGGGGCGACTGGCAATCAGCCCCAGCATTTT	CASSVGATGNQPQHF
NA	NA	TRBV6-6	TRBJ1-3	TGTGCCAACAGTTTACTGACAGTGGCTGGAAACACCATATATTTT	CANSLLTVAGNTIYF
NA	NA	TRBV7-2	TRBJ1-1	TGTGCCAGCAGCTTGAGGTCGGTGATTGAAGCTTTCTTT	CASSLRSVIEAFF
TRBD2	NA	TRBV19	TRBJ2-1	TGTGCCAGTAGGCCTATAGCGGGAGGGCCGGTTGAGCAGTTCTTC	CASRPIAGGPVEQFF
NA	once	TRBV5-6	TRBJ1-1	TGTGCCAGCAGCTTGTTACGTCGGGGTAGTGACACTGAAGCTTTCTTT	CASSLLRRGSDTEAFF
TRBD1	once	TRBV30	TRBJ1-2	TGTGCCTGGGCCCTCGGACAGGAGTACTATGGCTACACCTTC	CAWALGQEYYGYTF
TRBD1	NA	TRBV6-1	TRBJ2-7	TGTGCCAGCAGCGCAGGGGGTGGCTACGAGCAGTACTTC	CASSAGGGYEQYF
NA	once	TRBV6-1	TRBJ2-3	TGTGCCAGCTTGCGCGCGATTAGCACAGATACGCAGTATTTT	CASLRAISTDTQYF
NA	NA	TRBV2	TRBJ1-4	TGTGCAGGACGGGGATGGGGAGGGTCTAATGAAAAACTGTTTTTT	CAGRGWGGSNEKLFF
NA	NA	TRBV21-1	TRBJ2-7	TGTGCCAGCAGCAACCCCTCGAGGGAGGGGGATAAGTACGAGCAGTACTTC	CASSNPSREGDKYEQYF
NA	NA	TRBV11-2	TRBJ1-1	TGTGCCAGCAGCTTAGTGGGCACTAACACTGAAGCTTTCTTT	CASSLVGTNTEAFF
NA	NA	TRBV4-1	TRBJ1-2	TGCGCCAGCAGCCAACCTTCAGAAATTTATGGCTACACCTTC	CASSQPSEIYGYTF
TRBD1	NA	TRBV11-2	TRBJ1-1	TGTGCCAGCAGCTTAAGAACGACAGGGGGCAGTTCGGGCACTGAAGCTTTCTTT	CASSLRTTGGSSGTEAFF
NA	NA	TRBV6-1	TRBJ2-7	TGTGCCAGCAGTGATGGCGTTGCAGGCGGACTTTACTACGAGCAGTACTTC	CASSDGVAGGLYYEQYF
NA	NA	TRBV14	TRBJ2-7	TGTGCCAGCAGCGAGGGGACTTTCTACGAGCAGTACTTC	CASSEGTFYEQYF
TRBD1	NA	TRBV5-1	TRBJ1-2	TGCGCCAGCAGCTTGGGGGACAGGGTCCCTAACTATGGCTACACCTTC	CASSLGDRVPNYGYTF
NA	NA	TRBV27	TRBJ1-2	TGTGCCAGCAGTCCGACGGGGGGAGTCTTCTATGGCTACACCTTC	CASSPTGGVFYGYTF
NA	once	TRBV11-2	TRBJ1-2	TGTGCCAGCAGCTATGACAGGACCCCGTTAGGCTACACCTTC	CASSYDRTPLGYTF
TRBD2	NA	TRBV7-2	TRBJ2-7	TGTGCCAGCAGCCAGCGGGATTGGTCCTACGAGCAGTACTTC	CASSQRDWSYEQYF
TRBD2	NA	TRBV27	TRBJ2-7	TGTGCCAGCAGTACCGGGACTATCTACGAGCAGTACTTC	CASSTGTIYEQYF
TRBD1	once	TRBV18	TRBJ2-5	TGTGCCAGCTCACCTGTATTTGAGACAGGGGAACGGACCCAGTACTTC	CASSPVFETGERTQYF
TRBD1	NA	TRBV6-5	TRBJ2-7	TGTGCCAGCAGTTACGGCAGGGGGAACTACGAGCAGTACTTC	CASSYGRGNYEQYF
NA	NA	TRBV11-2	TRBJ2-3	TGTGCCAGCAGCTCCCGTCCTGCAGATACGCAGTATTTT	CASSSRPADTQYF
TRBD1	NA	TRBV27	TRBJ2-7	TGTGCCAGCAGTGTCACAGGGGACGAGCAGTACTTC	CASSVTGDEQYF
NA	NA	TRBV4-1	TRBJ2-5	TGCGCCAGCAGTCAACAGGGTTGGGAGACCCAGTACTTC	CASSQQGWETQYF
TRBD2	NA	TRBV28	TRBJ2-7	TGTGAGAGCGGGAGCTCCTACGAGCAGTACTTC	CESGSSYEQYF
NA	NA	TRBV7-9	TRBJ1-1	TGTGCCAGCAGCTTTTCTCCGAAGGAGGACACTGAAGCTTTCTTT	CASSFSPKEDTEAFF
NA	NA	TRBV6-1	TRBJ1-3	TGTGCCAGCAGTGATGCCAGGCCGCTCTCTGGAAACACCATATATTTT	CASSDARPLSGNTIYF